This is a list of T cell receptor beta chains from one sample in a study of blood T cells in healthy people across ages. MiXCR, applied by TCRdb to the 5' RACE reads, yields one record per CDR3 protein. The repertoire has approximately 670,000 distinct CDR3 sequences, around 43% of them found once; the top ten carry 30%. The material sequenced was blood. The receptor set was obtained from a man older than 75 in good health. Each CDR3 is given with its conserved first and last residue. Fields, in order: clone size, J gene, D gene, V gene, CDR3 protein, CDR3 DNA. A D gene is named only where the DNA matches it firmly. The size of a clone is reported for some rows only, either as once, few or many, or as a class for expanded clones.

NA	TRBJ2-4	NA	TRBV20-1	CSARGVGGRNIQYF	TGCAGTGCTAGGGGCGTGGGGGGGCGGAACATTCAGTACTTC
once	TRBJ2-5	TRBD2	TRBV20-1	CSEAGEGYNEQYF	TGCAGTGAAGCGGGAGAAGGATACAATGAGCAGTACTTC
NA	TRBJ2-5	NA	TRBV4-3	CASSQSGRPETQYF	TGCGCCAGCAGCCAGTCAGGGAGACCCGAGACCCAGTACTTC
NA	TRBJ2-3	NA	TRBV20-1	CSARSQITDTQYF	TGCAGTGCTAGAAGCCAGATCACAGATACGCAGTATTTT
few	TRBJ2-1	TRBD1	TRBV4-2	CASSHPGQGAGEQFF	TGTGCCAGCAGCCACCCGGGACAGGGGGCGGGTGAGCAGTTCTTC
once	TRBJ1-5	NA	TRBV10-3	CAISEARRSLQPQHF	TGCGCCATCAGTGAGGCTCGCCGATCGCTCCAACCCCAGCATTTT
NA	TRBJ2-5	NA	TRBV20-1	CSATSAWGRRQETQYF	TGCAGTGCTACCTCCGCGTGGGGCCGTCGGCAAGAGACCCAGTACTTC
NA	TRBJ2-1	NA	TRBV9	CASSVSGPSYNEQFF	TGTGCCAGCAGCGTGAGCGGACCCTCCTACAATGAGCAGTTCTTC
few	TRBJ2-7	NA	TRBV7-2	CASSPQTRKAYEQYF	TGTGCCAGCAGCCCCCAAACGAGGAAAGCCTACGAGCAGTACTTC
NA	TRBJ2-5	TRBD1	TRBV20-1	CSARDPQGMATQYF	TGCAGTGCTAGAGACCCACAGGGGATGGCGACCCAGTACTTC
NA	TRBJ2-5	TRBD1	TRBV25-1	CASSEILTGGETQYF	TGTGCCAGCAGTGAAATCCTCACAGGGGGGGAGACCCAGTACTTC
many	TRBJ1-2	TRBD1	TRBV12-3/TRBV12-4	CASRQTGDNYGYTF	TGTGCCAGCAGACAGACAGGGGATAACTATGGCTACACCTTC
NA	TRBJ2-3	NA	TRBV9	CASSPRSAGGRRRTGTQYF	TGTGCCAGCAGCCCTCGATCGGCTGGCGGGCGGAGGCGCACAGGTACGCAGTATTTT